These 32 T cell receptor beta chains were sequenced from one sample in a study of early T cells in non-severe SARS-CoV-2 infection. TCRdb recomputed calls from the 5' RACE reads with MiXCR, one row per CDR3 protein. This sample yields 55,000 to 75,000 distinct CDR3 sequences, of which 5.9% are seen a single time; about 3.6% belongs to the top ten. The sample in question was whole blood, obtained at baseline. These receptors were obtained from an adult who was a healthcare worker with PCR-confirmed SARS-CoV-2 infection or an uninfected control (not recorded which).

This clonotype appeared many times. The rearrangement uses TRBV12-3 or TRBV12-4 and TRBJ2-4; D is ambiguous. Deletions cut 4 bases from V and 3 bases from J, with 4 bases between. The CDR3 consists of 12 residues. The CDR3 bases are TGTGCCAGCAGTTACAGCAAAAACATTCAGTACTTC. Amino acid sequence: CASSYSKNIQYF.

Many counts were recorded for this clonotype. The chain carries TRBV5-6 and TRBJ1-2, with TRBD1 as a possible D gene (5 bases). Germline V gives CDR1 SGHDT, CDR2 YYEEEE. V was trimmed by 4 bases and J by 4 bases, leaving 20 bases between them. The CDR3 has 16 amino acids. CDR3 residues: CASSAVASRGGYGYTF. CDR3 nucleotide sequence: TGTGCCAGCAGCGCCGTTGCCTCCCGGGGCGGCTATGGCTACACCTTC.

This clonotype showed up many times. The V call is TRBV19, the J call TRBJ1-5; D is undetermined. CDR3 length: 14 amino acids. V lost 2 bases and J 2 bases, leaving 7 bases between the germline ends. Germline lookup yields CDR1 LNHDA and CDR2 SQIVND (reference sequence). Here the CDR3 DNA reads TGTGCCAGTAGTATATCCGGGGGCAATCAGCCCCAGCATTTT. It translates to CASSISGGNQPQHF.

This clonotype was seen repeatedly, ten times or more. This rearrangement joins TRBV11-2 to TRBJ2-5; D gene unclear. The germline V gene has CDR1 SGHAT and CDR2 FQNNGV. Deletions cut 0 bases from V and 1 base from J, with 3 bases between. This CDR3 region has 13 residues. The chain's CDR3 is CASSLESQETQYF. CDR3 DNA sequence: TGTGCCAGCAGCTTAGAGAGCCAAGAGACCCAGTACTTC.

This clonotype was detected many times. The J gene is TRBJ2-1, the V gene TRBV5-4; 7 nucleotides match TRBD2. Germline V gene lookup returns CDR1 SGHNT and CDR2 YYREEE (reference sequence). This CDR3 contains 15 residues. V trimming: 0 bases; J trimming: 6 bases; junction bases outside the gene matches: 6. The CDR3 DNA reads as TGTGCCAGCAGCTTGGGTATTCTAGCGGTCAATGAGCAGTTCTTC. It translates to CASSLGILAVNEQFF.

This clonotype has just one count. The gene calls are TRBV7-6 and TRBJ2-3; possible D gene TRBD2, 5 bases. Germline CDR1 reads SGHVS; CDR2 reads FNYEAQ. The V gene lost 1 base and the J gene lost 4 bases, with 15 bases spanning the gap. This CDR3 has 16 residues. CDR3 sequence: CASSLGPGSRADTQYF. For the CDR3, the DNA is TGTGCCAGCAGCTTAGGGCCGGGGAGTAGAGCAGATACGCAGTATTTT.

This clonotype has a handful of counts. The chain is built from TRBV7-9 and TRBJ2-7, with D perhaps TRBD1 (6 bases). The CDR3 spans 15 residues. Germline-derived CDR1 and CDR2 are SEHNR and FQNEAQ (reference sequence). Trimming took 5 bases from V and 2 from J, leaving 16 bases between them. The CDR3 bases are TGTGCCAGCAGCCCAGGACAGCTCAAGACCTACGAGCAGTACTTC. Its translation: CASSPGQLKTYEQYF. Filled out from reference TRBV7-9 and TRBJ2-7, the complete variable domain reads DTGVSQNPRHKITKRGQNVTFRCDPISEHNRLYWYRQTLGQGPEFLTYFQNEAQLEKSRLLSDRFSAERPKGSFSTLEIQRTEQGDSAMYLCASSPGQLKTYEQYFGPGTRLTVT.

This chain connects TRBV12-3 or TRBV12-4 to TRBJ1-1; D might be TRBD1 (6 bases). This CDR3 comprises 15 residues. Trimming took off 3 bases at V and 1 base at J, with 12 bases between the two ends. In DNA, the CDR3 is TGTGCCAGCAGTTTGGCGGGGGGCGCGAACACTGAAGCTTTCTTT. Protein sequence: CASSLAGGANTEAFF.

V gene TRBV6-5 combines with J gene TRBJ2-7; D call uncertain. The V and J ends lost 0 bases and 0 bases respectively, with 9 bases between them. The CDR3 is 15 residues long. The germline CDR1 and CDR2 sequences are MNHEY and SVGAGI. CDR3 protein: CASSYSPAYSYEQYF. Here the CDR3 DNA reads TGTGCCAGCAGTTACTCGCCAGCGTACTCCTACGAGCAGTACTTC.

This clonotype appeared many times. Here the CDR3 DNA reads TGCGCCAGCAGCCAAGGAGGACTAGCGGGATCGGTTGAGCAGTTCTTC. It encodes CASSQGGLAGSVEQFF. The chain joins TRBV4-1 to TRBJ2-1; TRBD2 agrees at 12 bases. The CDR3 spans 16 residues. Germline trimming cut 1 base from V and 9 bases from J; bases unmatched to any gene: 7. CDR1 MGHRA and CDR2 YSYEKL come from the germline V gene.

The table lists this clonotype with many counts. One junction end does not reproduce the germline sequence, and a read error may be involved. This chain connects TRBV7-9 to TRBJ2-1, with 8 bases that match TRBD2. The CDR3 sequence is 11 residues long. Germline CDR1 is SEHNR and CDR2 is FQNEAQ (reference sequence). DNA for the CDR3: TGTGCCAGCAGCGCGGGGGAGCGGGGGTCCTTC. Translated: CASSAGERGSF.

This clonotype was picked up a small number of times. The chain recombines TRBV30 with TRBJ1-2; no definite D call. Germline CDR1 and CDR2: GTSNPN and SVGIG (reference sequence). V lost 2 bases and J lost 8, with 9 bases in between. The CDR3 totals 11 residues. The CDR3 protein is CAWSKGGGYTF. CDR3 DNA sequence: TGTGCCTGGAGTAAGGGCGGCGGCTACACCTTC.

This clonotype was recorded at least ten times. The chain joins TRBV12-5 to TRBJ2-5, with 14 bases matching TRBD2. V trimming: 1 base; J trimming: 3 bases; junction bases outside the gene matches: 19. The CDR3 sequence is 22 residues long. Germline values: CDR1 LGHNT, CDR2 FRNRAP. Written as DNA, the CDR3 is TGTGCTAGTGGTTTGGGGAATAAACATCCGGGACTAGCGGGAGAATTAGAAGAGACCCAGTACTTC. It specifies CASGLGNKHPGLAGELEETQYF.

In this sample, this clonotype turned up a few times. The V gene is TRBV3-2, the J gene TRBJ2-4; TRBD2 reflects the table's D call only, with no check against the DNA. TRBV3-2 is a pseudogene. This CDR3 comprises 16 residues. Written as DNA, the CDR3 is TGTGCCAGCAGCCAAGTATTGACTAGCGGAGAAAACATTCAGTACTTC. Protein product: CASSQVLTSGENIQYF.

This clonotype has a count of ten or more. The rearrangement uses TRBV7-7 and TRBJ1-5, with TRBD1 as a possible D gene (6 bases). The germline V and J ends were trimmed by 7 bases and 4 bases, with 26 bases remaining between them. Germline assignment: CDR1 SSHAT and CDR2 FNYEAQ (reference sequence). This CDR3 has 18 residues. The CDR3 DNA follows: TGTGCCAGCACTGGTGGGGGACACCCCGAGAAACATAATCAGCCCCAGCATTTT. Translating it yields CASTGGGHPEKHNQPQHF.

In this sample, this clonotype turned up many times. This chain uses TRBV7-2 with TRBJ2-7; 7 nucleotides align to TRBD1. Germline CDR1 SGHTA, CDR2 FQGNSA. The CDR3 contains 14 residues. The V segment lost 0 bases and the J segment 3 bases; nucleotides outside the gene matches: 2. The CDR3 DNA sequence: TGTGCCAGCAGCTTAGCTTGGGACAGCTACGAGCAGTACTTC. It translates to CASSLAWDSYEQYF.

This clonotype was seen repeatedly, ten times or more. This CDR3 reads CASSFHGQGHFSSTDTQYF. DNA of the CDR3: TGTGCCAGCAGTTTCCATGGACAGGGCCACTTTTCTAGCACAGATACGCAGTATTTT. The V call is TRBV28, the J call TRBJ2-3; 8 nucleotides align to TRBD1. Germline CDR1 MDHEN, CDR2 SYDVKM. V lost 3 bases, J lost 0 bases, and 14 bases stayed unmatched. This CDR3 has 19 amino acids.

The V and J genes are TRBV7-3 and TRBJ2-1; tentatively, D is TRBD1 (6 bases). The germline V and J ends were trimmed by 2 bases and 5 bases, with 10 bases remaining between them. The CDR3 spans 14 residues. Germline-derived CDR1 and CDR2 are SGHTA and FQGTGA. The CDR3 reads CASSLRQVNNEQFF. DNA for the CDR3: TGTGCCAGCAGCTTACGACAGGTTAACAATGAGCAGTTCTTC.

This clonotype was recorded at least ten times. The chain couples TRBV20-1 to TRBJ2-6; D unresolved. This CDR3 has 14 residues. Trimming stripped 4 bases from V and 4 bases from J, with 11 bases between. Germline V gives CDR1 DFQATT, CDR2 SNEGSKA (reference sequence). The CDR3: CSAKVPPGANVLTF. The CDR3 DNA reads as TGCAGTGCTAAAGTCCCCCCCGGGGCCAACGTCCTGACTTTC.

The rearrangement uses TRBV5-1 and TRBJ2-3; D perhaps matches TRBD2 (5 bases). The CDR3 sequence is 15 residues long. V was pared by 2 bases and J by 2 bases, with 12 bases between. Germline-derived CDR1 and CDR2 are SGHRS and YFSETQ. In nucleotides, the CDR3 is TGCGCCAGCAGCTTTGGGAGACAAACCACAGATACGCAGTATTTT. This translates into CASSFGRQTTDTQYF.

A note on this clonotype: A single base separates this from a much larger clone, so it may be a read error. The chain has TRBV19 and TRBJ2-5; D is possibly TRBD1 (6 bases). V dropped 10 bases and J dropped 3 bases, with 15 bases sitting between them. There are 13 residues in the CDR3. Germline CDR1 and CDR2: LNHDA and SQIVND (reference sequence). CDR3 sequence reads: CATRGQRKETQYF. The CDR3 DNA sequence: TGTGCCACCAGAGGACAGAGAAAAGAGACCCAGTACTTC.

V is TRBV5-4 and J is TRBJ2-3, with 8 bases lining up with TRBD2. The CDR3 has 15 residues. Trimming at V came to 2 bases and at J to 1 base, leaving 3 bases not matched to a gene. Germline V gene sequence: CDR1 SGHNT, CDR2 YYREEE (reference sequence). The CDR3: CASSLAGVGTDTQYF. The CDR3 DNA reads as TGTGCCAGCAGCTTAGCGGGAGTAGGCACAGATACGCAGTATTTT.

This clonotype was observed at least ten times. The CDR3 nucleotides are TGTGCCAGCTCAGCACAGGGGGCGCGGGACGAGCAGTACTTC. Its translation: CASSAQGARDEQYF. The V and J genes are TRBV18 and TRBJ2-7; 9 bases match TRBD1. The J segment lost 5 bases and the V segment lost 5 bases, leaving 7 bases of the junction unmatched. Germline CDR1 reads KGHSH; CDR2 reads LQKENI. The CDR3 is 14 residues long.

This clonotype was detected only a few times. The rearrangement uses TRBV29-1 and TRBJ2-7; D remains ambiguous. Trimming removed 5 bases from V and 0 bases from J, with 5 bases in between. Germline CDR1 SQVTM, CDR2 ANQGSEA. The CDR3 totals 11 residues. The CDR3 sequence is CSVRTSYEQYF. DNA of the CDR3: TGCAGCGTTAGGACCTCCTACGAGCAGTACTTC.

At least ten counts were recorded for this clonotype. V is TRBV6-2 or TRBV6-3 and J is TRBJ1-6; D gene ambiguous. V lost 4 bases and J 10 bases, leaving 11 bases between the germline ends. The CDR3 has 13 amino acids. Germline V lookup: CDR1 MNHEY, CDR2 SVGEGT. The CDR3 loop reads CASSWNAGSPLHF. CDR3 coding DNA: TGTGCCAGCAGTTGGAATGCGGGATCACCCCTCCACTTT.

At least ten counts were recorded for this clonotype. The chain joins TRBV2 to TRBJ1-2; 9 bases fit TRBD1. This CDR3 region has 14 residues. The J segment lost 4 bases and the V segment lost 6 bases, leaving 6 bases of the junction unmatched. Looked up from germline, CDR1 is SNHLY and CDR2 is FYNNEI. The CDR3 reads CASRGGQGPYGYTF. The CDR3 DNA sequence: TGTGCCAGCAGAGGGGGACAGGGCCCCTATGGCTACACCTTC.

This clonotype was detected ten times or more. V and J are TRBV20-1 and TRBJ1-1, with TRBD1 as a possible D gene (5 bases). This CDR3 is 18 amino acids long. The germline gives CDR1 DFQATT, CDR2 SNEGSKA (reference sequence). Trimming pared 0 bases from V and 1 base from J, leaving 21 bases between. CDR3 region: CSARDLPGLGGSNTEAFF. CDR3 DNA sequence: TGCAGTGCTAGAGATTTGCCGGGACTCGGAGGTTCGAACACTGAAGCTTTCTTT.

There are a few counts of this clonotype. This sequence joins TRBV5-6 and TRBJ2-5; D not resolved. Germline CDR1 SGHDT, CDR2 YYEEEE. The CDR3 consists of 14 residues. V shed 0 bases and J shed 0 bases, with 6 bases lying between them. DNA of the CDR3: TGTGCCAGCAGCTTGGGCTCATACCAAGAGACCCAGTACTTC. Its protein product is CASSLGSYQETQYF. Combining the CDR3 with reference TRBV5-6 and TRBJ2-5 gives the whole variable domain DAGVTQSPTHLIKTRGQQVTLRCSPKSGHDTVSWYQQALGQGPQFIFQYYEEEERQRGNFPDRFSGHQFPNYSSELNVNALLLGDSALYLCASSLGSYQETQYFGPGTRLLVL.

This clonotype was seen ten or more times. The rearrangement uses TRBV10-3 and TRBJ1-6, with TRBD1 matching over 8 bases. The CDR3 loop spans 14 amino acids. In germline, CDR1 is ENHRY, CDR2 SYGVKD. V trimming: 2 bases; J trimming: 7 bases; junction bases outside the gene matches: 1. CDR3 region: CAISETGGNSPLHF. CDR3 DNA sequence: TGTGCCATCAGTGAGACAGGGGGAAATTCACCCCTCCACTTT.

This clonotype was counted a few times. The chain has TRBV7-6 and TRBJ2-1, with TRBD1 matching 7 bases. The junction had 3 bases not matched to a gene; V was cut back by 4 bases and J by 0 bases. CDR1 and CDR2 (germline): SGHVS, FNYEAQ. The CDR3 has 15 amino acids. The CDR3 here is CASSSTGSSYNEQFF. As DNA, the CDR3 is TGTGCCAGCAGCTCGACAGGGAGCTCCTACAATGAGCAGTTCTTC.

This clonotype showed up many times. The V gene is TRBV19, the J gene TRBJ2-1; D ambiguous. CDR1 is LNHDA and CDR2 is SQIVND in the germline V gene (reference sequence). V lost 3 bases to trimming and J lost 9 bases, with 6 bases between them. The CDR3 spans 11 residues. The CDR3 DNA is TGTGCCAGTAGTATCGTGGGTGAGCAGTTCTTC. It yields the protein CASSIVGEQFF.

In its sample, this clonotype was seen many times. J is TRBJ2-1 and V is TRBV9, with 8 bases lining up with TRBD1. This CDR3 region has 16 residues. Germline values: CDR1 SGDLS, CDR2 YYNGEE. J was trimmed by 4 bases and V by 3 bases; bases with no gene match: 9. The CDR3 DNA sequence: TGTGCCAGCAGCGAGTACGGGACAGGAGTTTACAATGAGCAGTTCTTC. Translating gives CASSEYGTGVYNEQFF.